The subject of this entry is one TCR beta chain. The data originate from a study of blood T cell repertoires in COVID-19. At the level of the study: Sites in the United States, Italy and Spain provided acute and convalescent COVID-19 samples. The analysed material was cDNA or gDNA that came from T cells, B-cell-depleted T cells, or PBMCs.

Authors' processing steps: Amplifying reference gene primers gave estimates of nucleated cell counts. Data came from immunoSEQ multiplex PCR; TCRdb stores just in-frame clones and leaves some out. V, J and clone size are taken as reported in that table, and D and trimming were inferred from the DNA itself. The sample has some 150,000 clones, just under 85% seen once. Germline loops: CDR1 MDHEN, CDR2 SYDVKM. V lost 6 bases and J 4 bases, leaving 19 bases between the germline ends. The CDR3 extends over 16 amino acids. This chain joins TRBV28 and TRBJ1-5; D is possibly TRBD1 (5 bases). The sequence was obtained from a woman aged 55-75 years with acute or convalescent COVID-19. Sequenced sample: peripheral blood. The CDR3: CASRKDSGARNQPQHF. DNA of the CDR3: TGTGCCAGCAGGAAAGACAGTGGTGCCAGGAATCAGCCCCAGCATTTT.